Sequencing of this T cell receptor (beta chain) was carried out in a study of T cells in Graves' hyperthyroidism and ophthalmopathy. RNA transcripts gave rise to amplified TCR beta CDR3 regions. HTBI primers were employed in a first-round RT-PCR of the TCR CDR3. TCRdb passed the multiplex PCR reads through MiXCR, listing each CDR3 protein once. Among about 760,000 distinct CDR3 sequences listed, roughly a third were seen once. This clonotype was recorded a few times. Sequenced sample: blood. The receptor's source is a woman in her forties with Graves' hyperthyroidism.

CDR3 nucleotides: TGTGCCAGCAGTGGGGGGGCCATCGCTAACGAGCAGTACTTC. The encoded protein is CASSGGAIANEQYF. The V gene is TRBV6-2 or TRBV6-3, the J gene TRBJ2-7, with D perhaps TRBD2 (7 bases). The CDR3 is 14 amino acids. V gave up 5 bases and J gave up 5 bases, with 16 bases separating them. CDR1 and CDR2 (germline): MNHEY, SVGEGT.